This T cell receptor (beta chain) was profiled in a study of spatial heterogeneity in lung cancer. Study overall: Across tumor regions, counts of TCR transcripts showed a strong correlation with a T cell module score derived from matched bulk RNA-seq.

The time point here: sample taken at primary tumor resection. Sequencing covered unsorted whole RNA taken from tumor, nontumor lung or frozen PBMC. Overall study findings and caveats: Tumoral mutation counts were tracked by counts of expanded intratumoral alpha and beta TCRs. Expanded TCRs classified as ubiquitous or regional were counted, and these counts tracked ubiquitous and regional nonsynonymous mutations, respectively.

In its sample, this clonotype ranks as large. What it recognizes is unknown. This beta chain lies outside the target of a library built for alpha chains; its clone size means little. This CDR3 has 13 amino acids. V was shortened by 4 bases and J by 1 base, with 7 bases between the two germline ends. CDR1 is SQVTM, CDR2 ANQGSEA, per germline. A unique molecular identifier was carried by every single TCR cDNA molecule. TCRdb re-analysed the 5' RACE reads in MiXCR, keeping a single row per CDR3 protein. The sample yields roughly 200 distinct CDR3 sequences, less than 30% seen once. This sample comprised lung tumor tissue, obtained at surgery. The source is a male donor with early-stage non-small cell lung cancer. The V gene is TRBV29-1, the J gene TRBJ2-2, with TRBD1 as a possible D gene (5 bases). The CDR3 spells CSVVQENTGELFF. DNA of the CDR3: TGCAGCGTTGTACAGGAGAACACCGGGGAGCTGTTTTTT.